The T cell receptor (beta chain) described here comes from a study of OX40 agonist ivuxolimab in advanced cancers. Study background: Patients were dosed with the agonistic anti-OX40 (CD134) antibody ivuxolimab. Patients received intravenous ivuxolimab every 2 weeks at 0.01 to 10 mg/kg. Averaging 60 years in age, with a range of roughly 20 to 90, the cohort was about 83% male. General study points: Both blood CD4+ and CD8+ T cells showed clonal growth by week 6 at 0.1 to 3.0 mg/kg.

V lost 3 bases to trimming and J lost 0 bases, with 9 bases between them. Germline V CDR1 and CDR2: SGHNT, YENEEA. This CDR3 has 14 residues. The count of this clone is one. Its target is not known. The table came from immunoSEQ multiplex PCR; TCRdb's copy has only in-frame clones and leaves some out. Found here are approximately 59,000 clones, 80% to 90% of them singletons; the top ten hold less than 0.85%. This chain joins TRBV11-3 and TRBJ2-7, with D possibly TRBD1 on 5 matching bases. The specimen comprised CD4+ or CD8+ T cells sorted from blood, sampled in a trial of the OX40 agonist ivuxolimab. The source of this sequence is an adult with an advanced solid tumor such as melanoma, head and neck, liver or kidney cancer. CDR3 sequence reads: CASSFDSNSYEQYF. The DNA for the CDR3 is TGTGCCAGCAGCTTCGACAGTAACTCCTACGAGCAGTACTTC.